Below, one TCR beta chain is given with its context. This clone was found once. Its binding antigen is unknown. No base-level quality is on record; no much larger clone is a single base apart. This entry is derived from a study of blood T cell repertoires in COVID-19 (dated by TCRdb to 2020 to 2022). Some background on the complete study: The collaborator samples originated in the United States, Italy and Spain and spanned the acute and convalescent phases of COVID-19. Where available, HLA class I and class II types were obtained from metadata supplied by the sample provider rather than from assay-based typing. The sample metadata nearly always contained a de-identified subject ID, COVID-19 status, age in years and sex. The repertoires were released in a freely available public database meant as a resource for research on the immune response to SARS-CoV-2. Samples were obtained from the ongoing ImmuneRACE study (first 160 participants) and from over 1,000 subjects provided by 6 global collaborators. The material from the prospective study consisted of cDNA or gDNA derived from T cells, B-cell-depleted T cells, or PBMCs. Subjects who had been exposed to COVID-19, were actively infected with it, or had recovered from it provided the deeply sampled blood TCRbeta repertoires that made up the dataset. On the study overall, not on this receptor specifically: The quantity of clinical and demographic metadata differed by source and by participant and was supplied without curation.

In Seattle, one collaborating source enrolled patients while the infection was active and tracked those patients longitudinally over the course of disease. Each collaborating institution followed its own protocols to collect whole blood in K2EDTA tubes. Collaborator samples were shipped for TCRbeta analysis as frozen whole blood, isolated PBMCs, or DNA extracted from either sample type. Relative to germline, V is 3 bases shorter and J is 1 base shorter, with 7 bases between their ends. The germline V gene yields KGHSH for CDR1 and LQKENI for CDR2. The CDR3 sequence holds 15 residues, the cysteine and phenylalanine included. Solely the CDR3 DNA is kept, with 45 bases framed from the first base. The immunoSEQ Assay, a bias-controlled multiplex PCR, was used to amplify TCRbeta CDR3 regions from genomic DNA. As for how the authors treated the data: Nucleated cell counts per sample were estimated from amplification of reference gene primers within the assay. To quantify the absolute abundance of each unique TCRbeta CDR3 rearrangement, sequence reads were collapsed and filtered. Productive Simpson clonality was computed per sample as the square root of Simpson's diversity index over productive rearrangements. TCRdb limited this immuneACCESS table to in-frame rearrangements with V and J called. A share of clones is missing; checked studies link under half to unresolved V genes, and the rest is unexplained. V, J and clone size are taken as reported in that table, and D and trimming were inferred from the DNA itself. Across this sample there are 100,000 to 150,000 clones, with about 81% seen only once. Together, the top ten hold 17% of the sample.

Sequencing was done on a sample of peripheral blood. The chain is assembled from TRBV18 and TRBJ1-6; the D gene is possibly TRBD1, with 5 bases matching. The sequence was obtained from a man aged 25-45 years with COVID-19, enrolled during active disease. At the DNA level, the sequence is TGTGCCAGCTCACCCACAGGTTCCTATAATTCACCCCTCCACTTT. Translated, this is CASSPTGSYNSPLHF.